These T cell receptor beta chains were read from a single sample in a study of shared clonotypes between healthy human individuals. Profiling relied on immunoSEQ multiplex PCR, and the TCRdb table lists in-frame clones only, not all of them. Here the sample spans about 600,000 clones, about 97% being singletons. The specimen sequenced was naive CD4+ T cells sorted from blood. The receptors derive from a woman in her 30s in good health. CDR3s leave out the opening cysteine and the closing phenylalanine or tryptophan.

V gene	J gene	CDR3 length	CDR3 protein
TRBV6-1	TRBJ2-3	15	ASSEGTSGSQADTQY
TRBV9	TRBJ2-3	16	ASSTRASGMGYTDTQY
TRBV2	TRBJ2-1	11	ASTQKAGVPQF
TRBV28	TRBJ2-5	11	ASSPGTQETQY
TRBV28	TRBJ2-3	15	ASSLVPSSGVTDTQY
TRBV5-1	TRBJ2-3	14	ASSWEGQGGPDTQY
TRBV28	TRBJ2-5	13	ASSVAGTGQETQY
TRBV11-2	TRBJ2-7	11	ASRGQGSYEQY
TRBV5-1	TRBJ1-5	13	ASSKDTGGNQPQH
TRBV20-1	TRBJ2-7	9	SAKRQDEQY
TRBV5-1	TRBJ1-4	13	ASSFGTGHNEKLF
TRBV9	TRBJ2-3	15	ASSPAQSPPPPDTQY
TRBV5-5	TRBJ1-5	12	ASSLAAGNQPQH
TRBV19	TRBJ2-1	12	ASQGTGIYNEQF
TRBV30	TRBJ1-3	12	AWSDETSGNTIY
TRBV14	TRBJ2-1	12	ASSRQSSYNEQF
TRBV18	TRBJ2-7	14	ASSPTSGSVQYEQY
TRBV6-6	TRBJ1-1	13	ASSYGTSGDTEAF
TRBV5-4	TRBJ2-1	14	ASSLFRGLALDEQF
TRBV5-4	TRBJ2-5	11	ASSSSESETQY
TRBV7-5	TRBJ2-7	15	VRSSGQKVRRTYEQY
TRBV1	TRBJ2-1	13	TSSRGQGAPNEQF
TRBV11-2	TRBJ2-7	13	ASSLKRGYTYEQY
TRBV18	TRBJ1-4	11	ASSPGRNEKLF
TRBV18	TRBJ2-7	11	ASSTGAPYEQY
TRBV5-1	TRBJ2-6	17	ASSWTGLAALSGANVLT
TRBV11-1	TRBJ1-6	13	ASSRTGGDNSPLH
TRBV30	TRBJ1-2	12	ATNTRDSSYGYT
TRBV29-1	TRBJ2-1	13	SVEGGLALDNEQF
TRBV5-1	TRBJ1-1	13	ASSLEGGRWTEAF
TRBV5-1	TRBJ2-1	14	ASSPAEGRPYNEQF
TRBV7-2	TRBJ2-3	12	ASRQGLNTDTQY
TRBV5-1	TRBJ2-1	11	ASSQDGFYEQF
TRBV27	TRBJ2-7	12	ASSLVGDPYEQY
TRBV5-1	TRBJ2-3	17	ASTDSFSSGKQATDTQY
TRBV29-1	TRBJ1-2	10	SVGSDNYGYT
TRBV9	TRBJ2-7	12	ASSVEGTSYEQY